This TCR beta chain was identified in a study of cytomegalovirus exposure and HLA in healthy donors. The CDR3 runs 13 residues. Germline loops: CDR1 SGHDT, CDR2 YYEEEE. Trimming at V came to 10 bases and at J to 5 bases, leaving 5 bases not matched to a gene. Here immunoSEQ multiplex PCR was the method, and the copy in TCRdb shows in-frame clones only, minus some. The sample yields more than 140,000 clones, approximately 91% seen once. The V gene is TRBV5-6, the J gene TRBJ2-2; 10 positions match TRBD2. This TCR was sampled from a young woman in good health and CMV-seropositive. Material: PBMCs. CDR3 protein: CACGTSETGELFF. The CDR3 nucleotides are TGTGCCTGCGGGACTAGCGAAACCGGGGAGCTGTTTTTT. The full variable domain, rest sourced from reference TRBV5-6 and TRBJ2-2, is DAGVTQSPTHLIKTRGQQVTLRCSPKSGHDTVSWYQQALGQGPQFIFQYYEEEERQRGNFPDRFSGHQFPNYSSELNVNALLLGDSALYLCACGTSETGELFFGEGSRLTVL.